Below, 4 T cell receptor beta chains from the same sample are listed, as sequenced in a study of PD-1 blockade in classical Hodgkin lymphoma. Time point described: newly diagnosed, previously untreated cHL patient sample. Method: immunoSEQ multiplex PCR; TCRdb's copy keeps in-frame clones and lacks some. The sample records tens of thousands of clones, approximately 90% being singletons. What was sequenced was peripheral blood mononuclear cells (PBMCs). These receptor sequences come from a human donor with classical Hodgkin lymphoma.

V and J are TRBV28 and TRBJ2-2, with 10 bases aligning to TRBD2. V trimming: 3 bases; J trimming: 3 bases; junction bases outside the gene matches: 7. From germline, CDR1 is MDHEN and CDR2 SYDVKM. CDR3 length equals 17 residues. For the CDR3, the DNA is TGTGCCAGCAGTTTCATAGCGGGAGGTCTAGACACCGGGGAGCTGTTTTTT. It is translated as CASSFIAGGLDTGELFF.

This chain uses TRBV6-5 with TRBJ2-7; 15 bases fit TRBD2. Germline V CDR1 and CDR2: MNHEY, SVGAGI. The CDR3 extends over 16 amino acids. V shed 0 bases and J 7 bases; nucleotides not matched to a gene: 4. CDR3 sequence reads: CASSYSGTSGRWEQYF. The CDR3 DNA reads as TGTGCCAGCAGTTACTCCGGGACTAGCGGGAGGTGGGAGCAGTACTTC.

The chain is built from TRBV4-1 and TRBJ1-1; 7 bases align to TRBD1. V gave up 5 bases and J gave up 1 base; unmatched junction bases: 4. The CDR3 runs to 14 residues. Germline values: CDR1 MGHRA, CDR2 YSYEKL. CDR3 sequence (DNA): TGCGCCAGCAGCACTCGGACAGGGAACACTGAAGCTTTCTTT. Translating it yields CASSTRTGNTEAFF.

This chain links TRBV5-1 with TRBJ2-6, with TRBD1 identical over 9 bases. The CDR3 consists of 18 residues. Germline V gene data show CDR1 as SGHRS and CDR2 as YFSETQ. Losses at the gene ends were 6 bases for V and 4 bases for J; bases not matched to a gene: 14. The CDR3 DNA reads as TGCGCCAGCATGGCCCAGGGGACAGGGCTCCTCGGGGCCAACGTCCTGACTTTC. Its protein is CASMAQGTGLLGANVLTF. The entire variable domain, with the rest obtained from reference TRBV5-1 and TRBJ2-6, is as follows: KAGVTQTPRYLIKTRGQQVTLSCSPISGHRSVSWYQQTPGQGLQFLFEYFSETQRNKGNFPGRFSGRQFSNSRSEMNVSTLELGDSALYLCASMAQGTGLLGANVLTFGAGSRLTVL.